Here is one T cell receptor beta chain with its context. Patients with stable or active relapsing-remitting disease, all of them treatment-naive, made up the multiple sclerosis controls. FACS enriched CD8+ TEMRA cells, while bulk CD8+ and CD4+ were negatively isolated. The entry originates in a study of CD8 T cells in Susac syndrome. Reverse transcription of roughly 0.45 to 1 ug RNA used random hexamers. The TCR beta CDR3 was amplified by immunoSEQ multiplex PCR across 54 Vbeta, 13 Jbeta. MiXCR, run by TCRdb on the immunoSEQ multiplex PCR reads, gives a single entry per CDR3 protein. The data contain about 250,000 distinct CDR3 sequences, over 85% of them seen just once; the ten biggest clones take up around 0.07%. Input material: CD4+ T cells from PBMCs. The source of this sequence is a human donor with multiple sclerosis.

This CDR3 reads CASSLLGSRGLFF. DNA of the CDR3: TGTGCCAGCAGTTTATTAGGTTCACGGGGGCTGTTTTTT. The chain has TRBV28 and TRBJ2-2; D is perhaps TRBD2 (5 bases). Trimming cost V 1 base and J 13 bases, with 13 bases left between them. This CDR3 contains 13 residues. Germline loops: CDR1 MDHEN, CDR2 SYDVKM.